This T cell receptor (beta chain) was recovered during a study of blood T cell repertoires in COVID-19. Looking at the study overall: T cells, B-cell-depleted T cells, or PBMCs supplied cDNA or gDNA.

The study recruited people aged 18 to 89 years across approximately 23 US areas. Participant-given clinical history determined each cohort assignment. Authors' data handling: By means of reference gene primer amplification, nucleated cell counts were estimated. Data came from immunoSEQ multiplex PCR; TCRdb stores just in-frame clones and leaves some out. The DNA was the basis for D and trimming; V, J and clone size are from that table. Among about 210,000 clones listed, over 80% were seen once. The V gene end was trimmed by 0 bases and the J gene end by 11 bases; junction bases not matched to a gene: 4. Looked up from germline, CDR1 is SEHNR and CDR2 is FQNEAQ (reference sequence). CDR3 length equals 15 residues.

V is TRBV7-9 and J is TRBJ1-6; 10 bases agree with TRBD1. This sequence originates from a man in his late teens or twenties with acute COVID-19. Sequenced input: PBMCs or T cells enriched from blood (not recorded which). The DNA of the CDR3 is TGTGCCAGCAGCTTAGCTGGACAGGGGGGGACACCCCTCCACTTT. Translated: CASSLAGQGGTPLHF.